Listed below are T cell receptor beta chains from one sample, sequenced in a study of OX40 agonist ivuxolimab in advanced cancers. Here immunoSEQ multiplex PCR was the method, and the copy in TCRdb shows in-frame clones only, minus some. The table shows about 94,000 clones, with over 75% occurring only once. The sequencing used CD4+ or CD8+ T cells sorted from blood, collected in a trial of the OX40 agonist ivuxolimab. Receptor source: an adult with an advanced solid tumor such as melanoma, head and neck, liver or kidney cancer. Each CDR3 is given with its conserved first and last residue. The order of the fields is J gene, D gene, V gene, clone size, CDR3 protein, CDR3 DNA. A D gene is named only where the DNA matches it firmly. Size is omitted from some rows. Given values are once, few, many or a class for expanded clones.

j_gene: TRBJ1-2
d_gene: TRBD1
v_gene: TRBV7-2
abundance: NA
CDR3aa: CASSLAPGQKNYGYTF
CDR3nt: TGTGCCAGCAGCTTAGCACCGGGACAGAAAAACTATGGCTACACCTTC

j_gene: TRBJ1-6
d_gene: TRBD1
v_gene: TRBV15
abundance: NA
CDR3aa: CATSREDRDGSPLHF
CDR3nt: TGTGCCACCAGCAGAGAGGACAGGGATGGTTCACCCCTCCACTTT

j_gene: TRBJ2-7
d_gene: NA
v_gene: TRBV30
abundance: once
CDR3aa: CASTPDGSYEQYF
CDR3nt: TGTGCCTCTACACCCGACGGATCCTACGAGCAGTACTTC

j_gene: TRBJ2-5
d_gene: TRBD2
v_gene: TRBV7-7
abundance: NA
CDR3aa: CASSQGLAGGRETQYF
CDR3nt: TGTGCCAGCAGCCAGGGACTAGCGGGGGGGCGGGAGACCCAGTACTTC

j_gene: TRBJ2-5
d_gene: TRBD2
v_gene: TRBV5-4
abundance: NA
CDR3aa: CASSSSGGRETQYF
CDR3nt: TGTGCCAGCAGCTCTAGCGGGGGGAGAGAGACCCAGTACTTC

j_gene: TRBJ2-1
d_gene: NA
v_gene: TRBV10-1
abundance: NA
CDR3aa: CASSEARVPEQFF
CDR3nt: TGCGCCAGCAGTGAGGCCCGGGTCCCTGAGCAGTTCTTC

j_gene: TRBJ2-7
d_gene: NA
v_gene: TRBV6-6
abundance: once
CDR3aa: CASLDEHSYEQYF
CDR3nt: TGTGCCAGTCTAGACGAACACTCCTACGAGCAGTACTTC

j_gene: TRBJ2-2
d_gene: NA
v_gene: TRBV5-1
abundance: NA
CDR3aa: CASSLSQTTGELFF
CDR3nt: TGCGCCAGCAGCTTGTCACAGACCACCGGGGAGCTGTTTTTT

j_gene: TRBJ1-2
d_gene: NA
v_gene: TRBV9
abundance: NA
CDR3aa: CASTGVSGGGYTF
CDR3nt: TGTGCCAGCACGGGGGTATCGGGTGGTGGCTACACCTTC

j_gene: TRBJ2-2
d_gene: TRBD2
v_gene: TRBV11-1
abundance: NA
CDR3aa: CASSPRRLAGASNTGELFF
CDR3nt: TGTGCCAGCAGCCCTCGGAGACTAGCGGGGGCCTCGAACACCGGGGAGCTGTTTTTT

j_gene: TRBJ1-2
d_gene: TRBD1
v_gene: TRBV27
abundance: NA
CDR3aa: CASGQDPYGYTF
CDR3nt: TGTGCCAGCGGACAGGACCCCTATGGCTACACCTTC

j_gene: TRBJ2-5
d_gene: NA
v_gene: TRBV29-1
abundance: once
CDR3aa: CSVARVEETQYF
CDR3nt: TGCAGCGTTGCCAGGGTTGAAGAGACCCAGTACTTC

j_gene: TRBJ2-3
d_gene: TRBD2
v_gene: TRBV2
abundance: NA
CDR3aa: CASSEFGGGSTDTQYF
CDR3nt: TGTGCCAGCAGTGAATTCGGGGGGGGTAGCACAGATACGCAGTATTTT